This T cell receptor (beta chain) is drawn from a study of T cell repertoires in cytomegalovirus infection. At the level of the study: Both CMV infection and a matching HLA type were indicated by public TCR beta signatures.

The germline CDR1 and CDR2 sequences are SGHAT and FQNNGV. V dropped 1 base and J dropped 7; count of bases not matched to a gene: 8. The CDR3 loop spans 15 amino acids. General study points: HLA-C-restricted CMV clonotypes gave the most frequent clonotype in two of eight donors. Totalled public TCR beta family frequency picked out people who carried CMV plus the relevant HLA.

TCRdb redid the calling of the reads with MiXCR, one entry per CDR3 protein. The sample has 310,000 or so distinct CDR3 sequences; about 25% are singletons. There are many counts of this clonotype. Its antigen is not identified. Sequenced: PBMCs. This receptor was taken from a human donor in good health (CMV status not recorded). Some clones in this sample may be carry-over from other donors' samples. The gene calls are TRBV11-2 and TRBJ2-7; 9 nucleotides align to TRBD2. CDR3 in DNA: TGTGCCAGCAGCTTAGTTCGCGGGAGGGGTTGGGAGCAGTACTTC. It yields the protein CASSLVRGRGWEQYF.